This TCR beta chain originates from a study of T cell responses to AZD1222 COVID-19 vaccine. General study results and limits: Once two AZD1222 doses were given, Spike-specific TCR breadth and depth went up.

For this clone: Its specificity is unknown.

Trimming removed 8 bases at V and 3 bases at J, with 11 bases between. Germline V CDR1 and CDR2: LNHNV, YYDKDF (reference sequence). This CDR3 comprises 13 residues. TCRdb's table, derived via immunoSEQ multiplex PCR, lists solely in-frame clones and lacks some. The table records 120,000 to 150,000 clones, under 95% of them present only once. Sample: peripheral blood, taken 28 days after the second dose of the MenACWY control vaccine. The clonotype was recovered from an adult who received the MenACWY meningococcal vaccine as a control. This sequence joins TRBV15 and TRBJ1-3; possible D gene TRBD1, 5 bases. The CDR3, as DNA: TGTGCCACCGGCGGGGACGATGGAAACACCATATATTTT. Protein sequence: CATGGDDGNTIYF.